These 25 T cell receptor beta chains were all obtained from the same sample, sequenced in a study of T-cell reconstitution after alpha-beta-depleted transplantation in children. TCRbeta library preparation incorporated unique molecular identifiers. TCRdb itself ran the PCR reads through MiXCR, one entry per CDR3 protein. The sample contains around 420,000 distinct CDR3 sequences, 15% to 20% of which appear only once. This material consisted of PBMCs, mostly from graft donor cells, taken 360 days after TCRalphabeta/CD19-depleted stem cell transplant. The receptors here all came from a boy in the first two years of life who had a stem cell transplant for Wiskott-Aldrich syndrome, so the T cells may come from the graft donor.

A few counts support this clonotype. V usage is TRBV27 and J usage is TRBJ2-5, with D possibly TRBD2 on 5 matching bases. The CDR3 is made up of 14 amino acids. Germline CDR1 MNHEY, CDR2 SMNVEV (reference sequence). V was shortened by 7 bases and J by 9 bases, with 21 bases between the two germline ends. CDR3 sequence reads: CASNPAGVRRPQYF. In DNA, the CDR3 is TGTGCCAGCAATCCGGCCGGGGTCAGGAGACCCCAGTACTTC.

This chain connects TRBV9 to TRBJ2-3; tentative D call: TRBD2 (5 bases). The length of the CDR3 is 15 residues. V lost 0 bases to trimming and J lost 3 bases, with 11 bases between them. Germline V CDR1 and CDR2: SGDLS, YYNGEE. This CDR3 reads CASSVVSGNTDTQYF. The CDR3 DNA follows: TGTGCCAGCAGCGTAGTATCGGGGAATACAGATACGCAGTATTTT.

V is TRBV15 and J is TRBJ2-2, with TRBD2 identical over 10 bases. CDR3 length equals 15 residues. Germline CDR1 reads LNHNV; CDR2 reads YYDKDF (reference sequence). Losses at the gene ends were 2 bases for V and 3 bases for J; bases not matched to a gene: 0. The DNA of the CDR3 is TGTGCCACCAGCAGACTAGCGGGGGACACCGGGGAGCTGTTTTTT. Its translation: CATSRLAGDTGELFF.

This clonotype was counted only a few times. The chain employs TRBV7-7 and TRBJ2-2, with unresolved D. Germline assignment: CDR1 SSHAT and CDR2 FNYEAQ (reference sequence). The CDR3 is made up of 13 amino acids. Trimming left V 0 bases short and J 5 bases short, with 4 bases between. The CDR3 sequence: CASSLAHTGELFF. The DNA of the CDR3 is TGTGCCAGCAGCTTAGCCCATACCGGGGAGCTGTTTTTT.

The V call is TRBV24-1, the J call TRBJ2-2, with 13 bases identical to TRBD2. CDR1 and CDR2 from the germline V gene are KGHDR and SFDVKD. The CDR3 sequence is 18 residues long. V shed 2 bases and J 6 bases; nucleotides not matched to a gene: 8. The CDR3: CATSDSPGLAGASGELFF. DNA of the CDR3: TGTGCCACCAGTGATTCGCCCGGACTAGCGGGAGCGTCCGGGGAGCTGTTTTTT.

This clonotype was seen repeatedly, ten times or more. The chain links TRBV9 to TRBJ2-6; D not certain. Between the trimmed V and J ends, which lost 0 bases and 4 bases, there was a span of 2 bases. CDR3 length equals 13 residues. Germline assignment: CDR1 SGDLS and CDR2 YYNGEE. CDR3 loop: CASSVVGANVLTF. Here the CDR3 DNA reads TGTGCCAGCAGCGTAGTAGGGGCCAACGTCCTGACTTTC.

The V gene is TRBV12-3 or TRBV12-4, the J gene TRBJ1-1, with D unresolved. The length of the CDR3 is 15 residues. V lost 2 bases and J 1 base, leaving 11 bases between the germline ends. CDR3: CASSLHVGGNTEAFF. DNA for the CDR3: TGTGCCAGCAGTTTACATGTCGGAGGGAACACTGAAGCTTTCTTT.

This rearrangement joins TRBV5-1 to TRBJ2-5; possibly TRBD2 for D (6 bases). The germline gives CDR1 SGHRS, CDR2 YFSETQ. Trimming removed 7 bases from V and 5 bases from J, with 15 bases in between. This CDR3 region has 13 residues. The CDR3 coding sequence is TGCGCCAGCCCTCAGGGCGGGGTGGAGACCCAGTACTTC. It translates to CASPQGGVETQYF.

This clonotype has more than one count but fewer than ten. CDR3 in amino acids: CASSSFLRRDLQETQYF. The CDR3 bases are TGTGCCAGCAGTTCCTTCCTCCGGAGGGACCTCCAAGAGACCCAGTACTTC. The chain uses TRBV12-3 or TRBV12-4 and TRBJ2-5; tentatively, D is TRBD2 (6 bases). Between the trimmed V and J ends, which lost 4 bases and 1 base, there was a span of 19 bases. The CDR3 loop spans 17 amino acids.

The chain couples TRBV10-3 to TRBJ2-7; D gene uncertain. There are 12 residues in the CDR3. The germline V gene has CDR1 ENHRY and CDR2 SYGVKD. V dropped 8 bases and J dropped 6 bases, with 14 bases sitting between them. The CDR3 is CAIQTLPGEQYF. CDR3 DNA: TGTGCCATCCAGACACTCCCCGGCGAGCAGTACTTC.

This clonotype was seen more than once but under ten times. The genes are TRBV5-1 and TRBJ2-4, with D perhaps TRBD2 (7 bases). CDR1 is SGHRS, CDR2 YFSETQ, per germline. The CDR3 covers 15 residues. The V end was cut by 3 bases, the J end by 5 bases, with 15 bases between. This CDR3 is CASSSQGGGENIQYF. DNA of the CDR3: TGCGCCAGCAGCTCCCAAGGGGGAGGGGAAAACATTCAGTACTTC.

V is TRBV15 and J is TRBJ2-2, with TRBD1 matching over 12 bases. Germline CDR1 and CDR2: LNHNV and YYDKDF (reference sequence). With 1 base clipped from V and 6 bases from J, the junction kept 15 bases outside the gene matches. The CDR3 extends over 20 amino acids. CDR3 sequence: CATSRGGLVRDRGQAGELFF. In DNA, the CDR3 is TGTGCCACCAGCAGAGGCGGCCTCGTCCGGGACAGGGGGCAAGCCGGGGAGCTGTTTTTT.

Written as DNA, the CDR3 is TGTGCCAGCAGCTTAGTTGGTAGTATCCCCTACGAGCAGTACTTC. It yields the protein CASSLVGSIPYEQYF. V is TRBV7-9 and J is TRBJ2-7; D ambiguous. CDR1 and CDR2 from the germline V gene are SEHNR and FQNEAQ (reference sequence). There are 15 residues in the CDR3. The V gene lost 1 base and the J gene lost 2 bases, with 12 bases spanning the gap.

This clonotype has only a few counts. The chain employs TRBV20-1 and TRBJ2-3, with D perhaps TRBD2 (6 bases). V lost 0 bases and J 2 bases, leaving 15 bases between the germline ends. The CDR3 runs to 16 residues. CDR1 is DFQATT, CDR2 SNEGSKA, per germline (reference sequence). CDR3 nucleotide sequence: TGCAGTGCTAGAGATGGGGGTAGCGGACTCACAGATACGCAGTATTTT. It yields the protein CSARDGGSGLTDTQYF.

V gene TRBV7-9 combines with J gene TRBJ2-4; tentative D call: TRBD2 (5 bases). V lost 1 base and J lost 5, with 15 bases in between. The CDR3 totals 16 residues. Germline values: CDR1 SEHNR, CDR2 FQNEAQ (reference sequence). The CDR3 DNA sequence: TGTGCCAGCAGCTTAGTGTTCTCAGCGAGGGAAAACATTCAGTACTTC. Its protein is CASSLVFSARENIQYF.

The J gene is TRBJ1-3, the V gene TRBV6-5; maybe TRBD1 (6 bases). Trimming shortened V by 4 bases and J by 5 bases, and 12 bases separated the two germline ends. CDR3 length: 14 residues. Germline V gene data show CDR1 as MNHEY and CDR2 as SVGAGI. The CDR3 region has the DNA TGTGCCAGCAGTTCCATGGACAGCAGAAACACCATATATTTT. It yields the protein CASSSMDSRNTIYF.

The rearrangement uses TRBV12-3 or TRBV12-4 and TRBJ2-2, with D unclear. V was pared by 3 bases and J by 1 base, with 6 bases between. The CDR3 spans 14 residues. The CDR3 sequence is CASSFGRNTGELFF. CDR3 nucleotides: TGTGCCAGCAGTTTCGGTAGGAACACCGGGGAGCTGTTTTTT.

With respect to this clonotype: This may be a read error: a much more frequent sequence differs by one nucleotide. The J gene is TRBJ2-1, the V gene TRBV15; no definite D call. CDR3 length: 12 residues. Per germline, CDR1 LNHNV and CDR2 YYDKDF (reference sequence). CDR3 nucleotide sequence: TGTGCCATCAGCAGAGTTCTCAATGAGCAGTTCTTC. Amino acids: CAISRVLNEQFF.

This clonotype was detected a few times. V gene TRBV5-1 combines with J gene TRBJ2-1; no definite D call. Per the germline V gene, CDR1 is SGHRS and CDR2 is YFSETQ. Trimming took 4 bases from V and 6 from J, leaving 23 bases between them. This CDR3 comprises 17 residues. CDR3 region: CASSLLGRAPMGNEQFF. In DNA, the CDR3 is TGCGCCAGCAGCCTGCTTGGTCGGGCCCCGATGGGCAATGAGCAGTTCTTC.

The rearrangement joins TRBV6-1 to TRBJ2-2; 7 positions match TRBD1. Germline CDR1 MNHNS, CDR2 SASEGT. This CDR3 is 14 amino acids long. Unmatched junction bases numbered 6, after V lost 5 bases and J lost 6 bases. The CDR3 protein is CASSPIQGSGELFF. CDR3 DNA sequence: TGTGCCAGCAGTCCAATACAGGGGTCCGGGGAGCTGTTTTTT.

Only a few counts were recorded for this clonotype. The chain has TRBV4-1 and TRBJ2-5, with 7 nucleotides matching TRBD1. The CDR3 has 14 amino acids. Germline V gives CDR1 MGHRA, CDR2 YSYEKL. The V segment lost 4 bases and the J segment 11 bases; nucleotides outside the gene matches: 13. The CDR3 DNA follows: TGCGCCAGCAGCCGGCCCTCGACAGGGACGAAGCAGTACTTC. Its translation: CASSRPSTGTKQYF.

Only a few counts were recorded for this clonotype. The genes are TRBV24-1 and TRBJ2-2, with D uncertain. This CDR3 is built from 14 residues. In germline, CDR1 is KGHDR, CDR2 SFDVKD. The V end was cut by 3 bases, the J end by 5 bases, with 9 bases between. The CDR3 DNA sequence: TGTGCCACCAGTGATGGCCCTCGGACCGGGGAGCTGTTTTTT. Its translation: CATSDGPRTGELFF.

This clonotype showed up just a few times. This chain uses TRBV10-3 with TRBJ2-1; perhaps TRBD2 as D (7 bases). The CDR3 is 15 residues long. Germline CDR1 reads ENHRY; CDR2 reads SYGVKD. The ends were cut back, 4 bases at V and 6 bases at J, with 16 bases in the middle. CDR3 residues: CAISGGLLGGNEQFF. The CDR3 DNA is TGTGCCATCAGTGGGGGACTACTAGGGGGCAATGAGCAGTTCTTC.

The chain carries TRBV5-1 and TRBJ2-5; 8 bases map to TRBD1. The germline CDR1 and CDR2 sequences are SGHRS and YFSETQ. The CDR3 extends over 14 amino acids. V lost 3 bases and J lost 7; bases outside the gene matches: 8. The CDR3 loop reads CASSSGGDRWTQYF. CDR3 in DNA: TGCGCCAGCAGCTCAGGTGGGGACAGGTGGACCCAGTACTTC.

This clonotype was detected many times. CDR3 DNA: TGCAGTGCTAGAGATTGGGGCAGTTTCTCCTATAATTCACCCCTCCACTTT. Its protein product is CSARDWGSFSYNSPLHF. The chain joins TRBV20-1 to TRBJ1-6; D is possibly TRBD1 (5 bases). This CDR3 has 17 amino acids. Germline CDR1 reads DFQATT; CDR2 reads SNEGSKA (reference sequence). The V end lost 0 bases, the J end lost 0 bases, and 12 bases lay between the germline ends.